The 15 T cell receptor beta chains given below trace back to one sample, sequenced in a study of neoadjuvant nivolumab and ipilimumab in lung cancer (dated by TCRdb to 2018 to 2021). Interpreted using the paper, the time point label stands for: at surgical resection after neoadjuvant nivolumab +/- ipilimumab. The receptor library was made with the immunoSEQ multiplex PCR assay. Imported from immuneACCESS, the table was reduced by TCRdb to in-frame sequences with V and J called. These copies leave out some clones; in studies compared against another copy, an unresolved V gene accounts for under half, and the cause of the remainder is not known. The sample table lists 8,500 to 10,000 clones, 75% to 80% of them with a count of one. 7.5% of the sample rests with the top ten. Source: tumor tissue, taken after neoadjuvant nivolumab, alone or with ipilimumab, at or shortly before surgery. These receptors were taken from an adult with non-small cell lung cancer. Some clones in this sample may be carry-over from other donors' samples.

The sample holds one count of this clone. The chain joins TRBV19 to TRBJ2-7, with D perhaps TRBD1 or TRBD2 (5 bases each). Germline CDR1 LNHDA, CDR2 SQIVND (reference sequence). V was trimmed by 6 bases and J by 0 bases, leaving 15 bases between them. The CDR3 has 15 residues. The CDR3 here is CASSIRDGDSYEQYF. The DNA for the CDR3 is TGTGCCAGTAGCATCCGGGACGGAGACTCCTACGAGCAGTACTTC.

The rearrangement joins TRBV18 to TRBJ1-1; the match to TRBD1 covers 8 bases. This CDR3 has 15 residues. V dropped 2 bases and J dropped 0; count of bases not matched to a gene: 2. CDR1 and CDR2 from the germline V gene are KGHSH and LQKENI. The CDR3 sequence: CASSPGQGLNTEAFF. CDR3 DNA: TGTGCCAGCTCACCAGGACAGGGCCTGAACACTGAAGCTTTCTTT.

CDR3 in DNA: TGCGCCAGCAGTGAGATCCCGGGACTAGCGACCTACGAGCAGTACTTC. Its protein is CASSEIPGLATYEQYF. The chain uses TRBV10-2 and TRBJ2-7; the match to TRBD2 covers 10 bases. Germline V gives CDR1 WSHSY, CDR2 SAAADI. CDR3 length: 16 amino acids. Trimming removed 2 bases from V and 2 bases from J; junction bases left unmatched: 6.

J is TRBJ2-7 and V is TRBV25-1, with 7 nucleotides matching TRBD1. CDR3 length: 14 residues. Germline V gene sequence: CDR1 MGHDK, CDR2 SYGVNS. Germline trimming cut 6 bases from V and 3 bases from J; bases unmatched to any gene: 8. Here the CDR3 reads CASSPGGSNYEQYF. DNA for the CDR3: TGTGCCAGCAGCCCAGGGGGTTCAAACTACGAGCAGTACTTC.

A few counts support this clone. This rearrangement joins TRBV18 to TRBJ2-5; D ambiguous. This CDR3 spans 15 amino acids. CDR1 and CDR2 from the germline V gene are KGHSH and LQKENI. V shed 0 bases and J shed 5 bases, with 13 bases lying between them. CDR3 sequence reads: CASSPPNARMETQYF. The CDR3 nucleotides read TGTGCCAGCTCACCACCCAACGCTAGAATGGAGACCCAGTACTTC. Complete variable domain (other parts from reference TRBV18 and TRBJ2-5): NAGVMQNPRHLVRRRGQEARLRCSPMKGHSHVYWYRQLPEEGLKFMVYLQKENIIDESGMPKERFSAEFPKEGPSILRIQQVVRGDSAAYFCASSPPNARMETQYFGPGTRLLVL.

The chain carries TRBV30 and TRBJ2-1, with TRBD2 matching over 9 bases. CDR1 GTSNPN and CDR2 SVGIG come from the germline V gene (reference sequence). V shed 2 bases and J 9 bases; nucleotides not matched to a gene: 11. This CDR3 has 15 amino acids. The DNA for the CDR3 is TGTGCCTGGAGTCGTACGGGCGGGAGGGCCGGTGAGCAGTTCTTC. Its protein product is CAWSRTGGRAGEQFF.

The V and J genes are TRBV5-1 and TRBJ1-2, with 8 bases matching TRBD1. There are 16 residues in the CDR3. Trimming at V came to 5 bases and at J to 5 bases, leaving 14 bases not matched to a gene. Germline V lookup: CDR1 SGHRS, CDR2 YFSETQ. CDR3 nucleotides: TGCGCCAGCAGTAGCGGGACAGGCGTTCCCTTGTATGGCTACACCTTC. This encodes CASSSGTGVPLYGYTF.

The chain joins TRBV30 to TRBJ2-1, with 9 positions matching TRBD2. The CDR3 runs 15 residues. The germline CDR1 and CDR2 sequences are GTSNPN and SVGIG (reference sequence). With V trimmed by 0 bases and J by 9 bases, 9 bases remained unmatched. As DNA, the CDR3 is TGTGCCTGGAGTGTACAGGGCGGGAGGGCCGGTGAGCAGTTCTTC. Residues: CAWSVQGGRAGEQFF. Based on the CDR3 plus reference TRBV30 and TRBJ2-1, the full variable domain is SQTIHQWPATLVQPVGSPLSLECTVEGTSNPNLYWYRQAAGRGLQLLFYSVGIGQISSEVPQNLSASRPQDRQFILSSKKLLLSDSGFYLCAWSVQGGRAGEQFFGPGTRLTVL.

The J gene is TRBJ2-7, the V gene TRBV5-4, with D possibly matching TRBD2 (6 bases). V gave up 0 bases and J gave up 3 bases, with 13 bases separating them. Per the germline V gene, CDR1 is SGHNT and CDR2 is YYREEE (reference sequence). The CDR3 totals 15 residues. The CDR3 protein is CASSLDGGGSYEQYF. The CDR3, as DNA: TGTGCCAGCAGCTTGGACGGCGGAGGGAGCTACGAGCAGTACTTC.

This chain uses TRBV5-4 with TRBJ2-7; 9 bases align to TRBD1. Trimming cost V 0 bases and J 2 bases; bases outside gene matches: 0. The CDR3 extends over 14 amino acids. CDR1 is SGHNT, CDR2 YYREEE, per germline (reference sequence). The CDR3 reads CASSLDRGPYEQYF. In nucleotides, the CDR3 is TGTGCCAGCAGCTTGGACAGGGGGCCCTACGAGCAGTACTTC. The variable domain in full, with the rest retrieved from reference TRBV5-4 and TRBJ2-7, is ETGVTQSPTHLIKTRGQQVTLRCSSQSGHNTVSWYQQALGQGPQFIFQYYREEENGRGNFPPRFSGLQFPNYSSELNVNALELDDSALYLCASSLDRGPYEQYFGPGTRLTVT.

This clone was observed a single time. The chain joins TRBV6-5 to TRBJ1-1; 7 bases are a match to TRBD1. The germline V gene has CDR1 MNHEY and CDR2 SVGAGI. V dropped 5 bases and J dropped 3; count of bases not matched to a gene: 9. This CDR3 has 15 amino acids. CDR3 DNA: TGTGCCAGCAGTCGACAGGGTTTTCTATACACTGAAGCTTTCTTT. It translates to CASSRQGFLYTEAFF.

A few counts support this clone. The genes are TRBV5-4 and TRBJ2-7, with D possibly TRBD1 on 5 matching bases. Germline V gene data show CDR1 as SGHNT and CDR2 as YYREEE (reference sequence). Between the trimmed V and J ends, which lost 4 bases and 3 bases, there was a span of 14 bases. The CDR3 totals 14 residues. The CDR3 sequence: CASSPQGRSYEQYF. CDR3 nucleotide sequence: TGTGCCAGCAGCCCCCAGGGTCGAAGCTACGAGCAGTACTTC.

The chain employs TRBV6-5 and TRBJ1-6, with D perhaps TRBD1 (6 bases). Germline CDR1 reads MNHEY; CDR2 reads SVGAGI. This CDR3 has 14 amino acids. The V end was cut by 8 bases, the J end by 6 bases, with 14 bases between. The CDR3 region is CASQLGQINSPLHF. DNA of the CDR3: TGTGCCAGCCAGCTCGGACAGATTAATTCACCCCTCCACTTT.

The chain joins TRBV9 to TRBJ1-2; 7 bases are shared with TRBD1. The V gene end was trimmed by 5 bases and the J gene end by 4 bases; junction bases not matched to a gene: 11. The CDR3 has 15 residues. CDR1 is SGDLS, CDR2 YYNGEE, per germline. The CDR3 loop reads CASSLDRVAAYGYTF. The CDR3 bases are TGTGCCAGCAGTCTAGACAGGGTGGCTGCCTATGGCTACACCTTC.

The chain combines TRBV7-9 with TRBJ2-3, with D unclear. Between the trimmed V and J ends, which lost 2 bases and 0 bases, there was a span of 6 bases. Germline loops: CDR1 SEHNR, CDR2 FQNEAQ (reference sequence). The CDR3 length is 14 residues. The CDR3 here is CASSLLLSTDTQYF. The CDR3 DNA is TGTGCCAGCAGCTTATTACTCAGCACAGATACGCAGTATTTT.